Shown below are 26 T cell receptor beta chains from a single sample sequenced in a study of cytomegalovirus exposure and HLA in healthy donors. PCR employed 60 Vbeta and 13 Jbeta primers. Sequencing was performed with immunoSEQ multiplex PCR; in TCRdb, only in-frame clones are kept and a portion is missing. In the table there are around 130,000 clones, over 70% of which are singletons. Sequenced: PBMCs. The receptors were sampled from a woman aged 40 to 50 in good health and CMV-seronegative.

The chain employs TRBV2 and TRBJ2-1; D perhaps matches TRBD2 (5 bases). V lost 3 bases, J lost 6 bases, and 6 bases lay in between. Germline V lookup: CDR1 SNHLY, CDR2 FYNNEI. The CDR3 covers 12 residues. The CDR3 reads CASSDEGNEQFF. For the CDR3, the DNA is TGTGCCAGCAGTGATGAGGGCAATGAGCAGTTCTTC.

The chain carries TRBV6-1 and TRBJ2-3, with TRBD2 matching over 11 bases. CDR3 length equals 17 residues. V was pared by 0 bases and J by 3 bases, with 5 bases of the junction left unmatched. CDR1 is MNHNS and CDR2 is SASEGT in the germline V gene. The CDR3 loop is CASSEAIAGGRTDTQYF. The CDR3 DNA sequence: TGTGCCAGCAGTGAAGCTATAGCGGGGGGGCGAACAGATACGCAGTATTTT.

This clone has just a few counts. The genes are TRBV5-4 and TRBJ1-2; 8 nucleotides line up with TRBD1. The CDR3 has 18 residues. Germline trimming cut 1 base from V and 1 base from J; bases unmatched to any gene: 12. The V gene's germline CDR1 is SGHNT and CDR2 YYREEE (reference sequence). Here the CDR3 DNA reads TGTGCCAGCAGCTTGATTTCAGGGGGCGGAACGAATAACTATGGCTACACCTTC. It yields the protein CASSLISGGGTNNYGYTF.

The J gene is TRBJ1-2, the V gene TRBV18; 12 bases line up with TRBD1. Germline lookup yields CDR1 KGHSH and CDR2 LQKENI. The CDR3 has 18 residues. The V segment lost 6 bases and the J segment 8 bases; nucleotides outside the gene matches: 19. CDR3 DNA: TGTGCCAGCTCTGCCTTAGAGGGACAGGGGGCGCAAGGAGAGGGCTACACCTTC. This codes for CASSALEGQGAQGEGYTF.

Here the CDR3 reads CASSWPGQGNQPQHF. In DNA, the CDR3 is TGTGCCAGCAGTTGGCCGGGACAGGGGAATCAGCCCCAGCATTTT. The chain has TRBV6-6 and TRBJ1-5, with 10 bases that match TRBD1. Germline CDR1 reads MNHNY; CDR2 reads SVGAGI (reference sequence). J was trimmed by 4 bases and V by 4 bases; bases with no gene match: 4. This CDR3 is built from 15 residues.

As regards this clone: The junction shows a germline mismatch at one end, possibly a read error. The CDR3 sequence is CASSAGGLDFTGANGLTF. The CDR3 DNA is TGTGCCAGCAGCGCCGGGGGGTTGGACTTTACTGGGGCCAACGGCCTGACTTTC. The V call is TRBV7-9, the J call TRBJ2-6; the match to TRBD2 covers 7 bases. CDR1 and CDR2 (germline): SEHNR, FQNEAQ (reference sequence). This CDR3 is built from 18 residues. Combining the CDR3 with reference TRBV7-9 and TRBJ2-6 gives the whole variable domain DTGVSQNPRHKITKRGQNVTFRCDPISEHNRLYWYRQTLGQGPEFLTYFQNEAQLEKSRLLSDRFSAERPKGSFSTLEIQRTEQGDSAMYLCASSAGGLDFTGANGLTFGAGSRLTVL.

This clone came up a few times. Additional DNA sequences in this sample encode the identical CDR3. The rearrangement links TRBV15 to TRBJ1-2; the match to TRBD1 covers 10 bases. Germline values: CDR1 LNHNV, CDR2 YYDKDF (reference sequence). With V trimmed by 1 base and J by 7 bases, 3 bases remained unmatched. This CDR3 is built from 14 residues. The CDR3 protein is CATSRGQGASGYTF. As DNA, the CDR3 is TGTGCCACCAGCAGAGGACAGGGGGCGAGTGGCTACACCTTC. Looking up the rest from reference TRBV15 and TRBJ1-2 gives the full variable domain: DAMVIQNPRYQVTQFGKPVTLSCSQTLNHNVMYWYQQKSSQAPKLLFHYYDKDFNNEADTPDNFQSRRPNTSFCFLDIRSPGLGDTAMYLCATSRGQGASGYTFGSGTRLTVV.

J is TRBJ2-2 and V is TRBV9, with 10 bases fitting TRBD1. Germline V gene sequence: CDR1 SGDLS, CDR2 YYNGEE. The trim removed 7 bases at V and 5 bases at J, leaving 2 bases unmatched. The CDR3 has 13 residues. CDR3: CASGTGETGELFF. The CDR3 DNA is TGTGCCAGCGGGACAGGGGAGACCGGGGAGCTGTTTTTT.

The rearrangement links TRBV5-1 to TRBJ1-1; 8 bases line up with TRBD1. Germline CDR1 reads SGHRS; CDR2 reads YFSETQ. The V gene end was trimmed by 0 bases and the J gene end by 4 bases; junction bases not matched to a gene: 5. The CDR3 contains 15 residues. The chain's CDR3 is CASSLGRTGGTEAFF. The CDR3 DNA reads TGCGCCAGCAGCTTGGGGCGTACAGGGGGCACTGAAGCTTTCTTT.

CDR3: CASSSRVAGSTDTQYF. CDR3 sequence (DNA): TGTGCCAGCAGCTCCCGGGTAGCGGGAAGCACAGATACGCAGTATTTT. This chain joins TRBV7-6 and TRBJ2-3; 8 nucleotides match TRBD2. V lost 4 bases and J lost 0; bases outside the gene matches: 6. Germline CDR1 and CDR2: SGHVS and FNYEAQ. The CDR3 totals 16 residues.

This chain joins TRBV27 and TRBJ2-1; 14 bases match TRBD2. The length of the CDR3 is 16 residues. CDR1 MNHEY and CDR2 SMNVEV come from the germline V gene (reference sequence). V dropped 5 bases and J dropped 8; count of bases not matched to a gene: 8. The CDR3 loop is CASSTPTSGRAYEQFF. CDR3 DNA: TGTGCCAGCAGTACTCCGACTAGCGGGAGGGCCTATGAGCAGTTCTTC.

The chain carries TRBV2 and TRBJ1-3, with 8 positions matching TRBD1. Germline V gene lookup returns CDR1 SNHLY and CDR2 FYNNEI. The V and J ends lost 3 bases and 1 base, in that order; junction bases with no gene match: 2. This CDR3 comprises 15 residues. The CDR3 DNA follows: TGTGCCAGCAGTGACGACAGGGGTTCTGGAAACACCATATATTTT. Its protein product is CASSDDRGSGNTIYF.

V is TRBV6-6 and J is TRBJ2-1; D remains ambiguous. Germline CDR1 reads MNHNY; CDR2 reads SVGAGI (reference sequence). The CDR3 loop spans 13 amino acids. Trimming removed 0 bases from V and 7 bases from J, with 7 bases in between. CDR3 region: CASSYSGWNEQFF. CDR3 nucleotide sequence: TGTGCCAGCAGTTACTCCGGGTGGAATGAGCAGTTCTTC.

This sequence joins TRBV19 and TRBJ1-4; D gene unclear. V lost 9 bases to trimming and J lost 6 bases, with 14 bases between them. This CDR3 comprises 13 residues. From germline, CDR1 is LNHDA and CDR2 SQIVND (reference sequence). The CDR3 nucleotides are TGTGCCAGCCATGAGTCACGTCATGAAAAACTGTTTTTT. It codes for CASHESRHEKLFF.

This sequence joins TRBV7-3 and TRBJ2-1, with 8 bases lining up with TRBD2. Germline trimming cut 4 bases from V and 5 bases from J; bases unmatched to any gene: 7. There are 15 residues in the CDR3. Germline V gene lookup returns CDR1 SGHTA and CDR2 FQGTGA. CDR3 sequence: CASSSTGLAHNEQFF. CDR3 coding DNA: TGTGCCAGCAGCTCGACTGGACTAGCTCACAATGAGCAGTTCTTC. The entire variable domain, with the rest obtained from reference TRBV7-3 and TRBJ2-1, is as follows: GAGVSQTPSNKVTEKGKYVELRCDPISGHTALYWYRQSLGQGPEFLIYFQGTGAADDSGLPNDRFFAVRPEGSVSTLKIQRTERGDSAVYLCASSSTGLAHNEQFFGPGTRLTVL.

The J gene is TRBJ1-6, the V gene TRBV6-6; D gene ambiguous. The germline V gene has CDR1 MNHNY and CDR2 SVGAGI (reference sequence). This CDR3 comprises 16 residues. V dropped 6 bases and J dropped 8 bases, with 20 bases sitting between them. CDR3 sequence (DNA): TGTGCCAGCAGCCCAACCTCGGGATCTGGGGATTCACCCCTCCACTTT. Protein: CASSPTSGSGDSPLHF.

The V gene is TRBV10-3, the J gene TRBJ2-7, with TRBD1 matching over 9 bases. With V trimmed by 3 bases and J by 2 bases, 5 bases remained unmatched. The CDR3 runs 15 residues. The germline V gene encodes CDR1 ENHRY and CDR2 SYGVKD. The CDR3 nucleotides read TGTGCCATCAGTGACGGGGACAGGGTGACCTACGAGCAGTACTTC. This gives the protein CAISDGDRVTYEQYF.

This clone occurred once. V gene TRBV10-3 combines with J gene TRBJ2-7; no firm D call. Germline loops: CDR1 ENHRY, CDR2 SYGVKD. The CDR3 has 16 amino acids. Trimming cost V 0 bases and J 2 bases, with 14 bases left between them. The CDR3 nucleotides read TGTGCCATCAGTGAGTCGATTGCGACATCCCCCTACGAGCAGTACTTC. The encoded protein is CAISESIATSPYEQYF.

The chain is built from TRBV6-1 and TRBJ2-7, with TRBD2 as a possible D gene (7 bases). CDR1 is MNHNS and CDR2 is SASEGT in the germline V gene. V gave up 4 bases and J gave up 3 bases, with 25 bases separating them. The CDR3 consists of 18 residues. This CDR3 is CASSGLQGQRGQLYEQYF. CDR3 DNA sequence: TGTGCCAGCAGTGGACTCCAAGGACAGCGGGGACAACTCTACGAGCAGTACTTC.

This clone has more than one count but fewer than ten. This rearrangement joins TRBV18 to TRBJ1-4; D remains ambiguous. Germline V gene lookup returns CDR1 KGHSH and CDR2 LQKENI. The CDR3 is made up of 14 amino acids. Trimming removed 5 bases at V and 3 bases at J, with 10 bases between. CDR3 in DNA: TGTGCCAGCTCAAGTTACAGTTCTAATGAAAAACTGTTTTTT. Amino acids: CASSSYSSNEKLFF.

The chain links TRBV5-6 to TRBJ2-5, with TRBD1 matching 7 bases. Per germline, CDR1 SGHDT and CDR2 YYEEEE. This CDR3 comprises 15 residues. J was trimmed by 1 base and V by 5 bases; bases with no gene match: 8. The CDR3 region has the DNA TGTGCCAGCAGGTCTACCGGGACAGCCCAAGAGACCCAGTACTTC. Protein: CASRSTGTAQETQYF. The full variable domain, in which reference TRBV5-6 and TRBJ2-5 provide the parts outside the CDR3, is DAGVTQSPTHLIKTRGQQVTLRCSPKSGHDTVSWYQQALGQGPQFIFQYYEEEERQRGNFPDRFSGHQFPNYSSELNVNALLLGDSALYLCASRSTGTAQETQYFGPGTRLLVL.

V usage is TRBV2 and J usage is TRBJ2-1; D remains ambiguous. The CDR3 contains 15 residues. Germline values: CDR1 SNHLY, CDR2 FYNNEI. Trimming shortened V by 3 bases and J by 10 bases, and 19 bases separated the two germline ends. CDR3 sequence: CASSDPPRGHLEQFF. In nucleotides, the CDR3 is TGTGCCAGCAGTGACCCGCCTCGTGGGCATTTAGAGCAGTTCTTC.

The chain recombines TRBV5-1 with TRBJ1-2, with D possibly TRBD1 on 5 matching bases. V lost 5 bases and J lost 0, with 5 bases in between. CDR1 and CDR2 from the germline V gene are SGHRS and YFSETQ. CDR3 length: 12 amino acids. Written as DNA, the CDR3 is TGCGCCAGCAGGACAGCTAACTATGGCTACACCTTC. This sequence encodes CASRTANYGYTF.

The V and J genes are TRBV15 and TRBJ2-7, with a possible D match to TRBD2 (6 bases). Germline V lookup: CDR1 LNHNV, CDR2 YYDKDF (reference sequence). The germline V and J ends were trimmed by 0 bases and 3 bases, with 18 bases remaining between them. CDR3 length equals 17 residues. The CDR3 DNA reads as TGTGCCACCAGCAGAGATAAGGGACTCGCCCGACACTACGAGCAGTACTTC. It specifies CATSRDKGLARHYEQYF.

The genes are TRBV4-2 and TRBJ1-4; D remains ambiguous. CDR3 length equals 14 residues. Looked up from germline, CDR1 is LGHNA and CDR2 is YNFKEQ. V lost 6 bases, J lost 3 bases, and 11 bases lay in between. In DNA form, the CDR3 reads TGTGCCAGCAGGCAGGCTTCATCTAATGAAAAACTGTTTTTT. Residues: CASRQASSNEKLFF.

Written as DNA, the CDR3 is TGTGCCAGCAGCTTTGCAGGGTGGGAGACCCAGTACTTC. It translates to CASSFAGWETQYF. The J gene is TRBJ2-5, the V gene TRBV7-2; D is perhaps TRBD1 (5 bases). CDR3 length: 13 amino acids. Deletions cut 3 bases from V and 5 bases from J, with 10 bases between. CDR1 SGHTA and CDR2 FQGNSA come from the germline V gene.